This TCR beta chain was recovered during a study of response to subunit inactivated influenza vaccine. Whole-study findings and limits: Authors suggested seasonal influenza vaccinations each recruit few new T cells.

The table lists this clonotype with many counts. Its specificity is not known. V dropped 8 bases and J dropped 0 bases, with 17 bases sitting between them. The CDR3 runs to 15 residues. MiXCR, run by TCRdb on the RT-PCR reads, gives a single entry per CDR3 protein. The data show 590,000 or so distinct CDR3 sequences, 14% seen once. Specimen: PBMCs from blood, collected approximately 15 days before vaccination. The sequence was obtained from a man aged 45 to 65 who received an inactivated influenza vaccine. This rearrangement joins TRBV12-3 or TRBV12-4 to TRBJ2-7; perhaps TRBD1 as D (6 bases). CDR3 bases: TGTGCCAGCGGGGATCCCCGGGACACCTCCTACGAGCAGTACTTC. Its protein product is CASGDPRDTSYEQYF.